The 31 T cell receptor beta chains given below trace back to one sample, sequenced in a study of technical replicates of blood from several donors. The protocol was immunoSEQ multiplex PCR, while the TCRdb copy is restricted to in-frame clones and leaves out a portion. The sample lists more than 45,000 clones, 91% occurring once. Sequenced: PBMCs. The source of these receptors is a human donor in good health. Some clones in this sample may be carry-over from other donors' samples.

The chain has TRBV5-6 and TRBJ2-5, with TRBD1 as a possible D gene (5 bases). V was pared by 0 bases and J by 0 bases, with 12 bases between. This CDR3 region has 16 residues. Germline-derived CDR1 and CDR2 are SGHDT and YYEEEE. The CDR3 loop is CASSLDRGAYQETQYF. Written as DNA, the CDR3 is TGTGCCAGCAGCTTGGACCGTGGGGCGTACCAAGAGACCCAGTACTTC.

The chain links TRBV6-1 to TRBJ1-4; the match to TRBD1 covers 10 bases. CDR3 length equals 15 residues. V gave up 7 bases and J gave up 10 bases; unmatched junction bases: 12. Per the germline V gene, CDR1 is MNHNS and CDR2 is SASEGT. In DNA form, the CDR3 reads TGTGCCAGCACTAAAGGGGGGGACAGGGGAGGAAAACTGTTTTTT. Translated: CASTKGGDRGGKLFF.

The chain carries TRBV7-2 and TRBJ1-2; D may be TRBD1 (5 bases). CDR1 and CDR2 from the germline V gene are SGHTA and FQGNSA. The V and J ends lost 6 bases and 8 bases respectively, with 16 bases between them. This CDR3 has 13 residues. CDR3 protein: CASRRGTEGGYTF. The CDR3, as DNA: TGTGCCAGCAGACGCGGGACTGAGGGAGGCTACACCTTC.

The chain joins TRBV19 to TRBJ1-5; 10 nucleotides match TRBD1. The ends lost 5 bases at V and 0 bases at J; junction bases unmatched: 7. Per germline, CDR1 LNHDA and CDR2 SQIVND (reference sequence). This CDR3 contains 17 residues. CDR3: CASSSGQGLISNQPQHF. For the CDR3, the DNA is TGTGCCAGTAGTTCGGGACAGGGGCTAATTAGCAATCAGCCCCAGCATTTT.

V is TRBV2 and J is TRBJ2-6, with D unresolved. The V end lost 5 bases, the J end lost 0 bases, and 8 bases lay between the germline ends. The CDR3 runs 15 residues. CDR1 is SNHLY and CDR2 is FYNNEI in the germline V gene. CDR3: CASSRGNSGANVLTF. As DNA, the CDR3 is TGTGCCAGCAGTCGAGGAAACTCTGGGGCCAACGTCCTGACTTTC.

The chain recombines TRBV6-5 with TRBJ1-1; the D is unclear. Deletions cut 7 bases from V and 4 bases from J, with 13 bases between. The CDR3 is 13 residues long. Germline CDR1 reads MNHEY; CDR2 reads SVGAGI. CDR3 sequence reads: CASTPELRTEAFF. The CDR3 nucleotides are TGTGCCAGCACCCCGGAGTTGCGCACTGAAGCTTTCTTT.

The J gene is TRBJ2-6, the V gene TRBV19; D may be TRBD2 (6 bases). V lost 4 bases, J lost 0 bases, and 10 bases lay in between. Germline CDR1 LNHDA, CDR2 SQIVND (reference sequence). This CDR3 has 16 residues. The CDR3 sequence is CASSSGTYSGANVLTF. The CDR3 nucleotides read TGTGCCAGTAGTAGCGGGACGTACTCTGGGGCCAACGTCCTGACTTTC.

The rearrangement uses TRBV5-4 and TRBJ2-7; D perhaps matches TRBD1 (5 bases). Germline V CDR1 and CDR2: SGHNT, YYREEE (reference sequence). The CDR3 has 13 residues. V was clipped by 4 bases and J by 5 bases, with 13 bases between them. The CDR3 sequence is CASSITGPHEQYF. The CDR3 bases are TGTGCCAGCAGCATCACAGGTCCCCACGAGCAGTACTTC.

V usage is TRBV29-1 and J usage is TRBJ1-2, with D unclear. V was shortened by 7 bases and J by 7 bases, with 22 bases between the two germline ends. The CDR3 sequence is 14 residues long. The germline V gene has CDR1 SQVTM and CDR2 ANQGSEA. The CDR3 DNA reads TGCAGCGCCCAGAGTGGGGAGAGCGTTGGTGGCTACACCTTC. Residues: CSAQSGESVGGYTF. Full variable domain (missing parts from reference TRBV29-1 and TRBJ1-2): SAVISQKPSRDICQRGTSLTIQCQVDSQVTMMFWYRQQPGQSLTLIATANQGSEATYESGFVIDKFPISRPNLTFSTLTVSNMSPEDSSIYLCSAQSGESVGGYTFGSGTRLTVV.

The rearrangement joins TRBV10-1 to TRBJ1-6, with 7 bases that match TRBD1. V gave up 4 bases and J gave up 4 bases; unmatched junction bases: 7. CDR3 length: 16 amino acids. From germline, CDR1 is WNHNN and CDR2 SYGVQD (reference sequence). This CDR3 reads CASSGQGVYYNSPLHF. The CDR3 DNA sequence: TGCGCCAGCAGTGGTCAGGGGGTTTATTATAATTCACCCCTCCACTTT.

This sequence joins TRBV7-9 and TRBJ1-1; TRBD1 aligns across 9 bases. The CDR3 totals 16 residues. Germline V lookup: CDR1 SEHNR, CDR2 FQNEAQ (reference sequence). V was pared by 5 bases and J by 10 bases, with 17 bases of the junction left unmatched. The CDR3 loop reads CASSLLPGQGVLGAFF. CDR3 nucleotides: TGTGCCAGCAGCCTCCTTCCGGGACAGGGTGTCTTAGGAGCTTTCTTT.

This rearrangement joins TRBV11-3 to TRBJ2-7; 8 bases agree with TRBD1. The junction had 5 bases not matched to a gene; V was cut back by 5 bases and J by 2 bases. Per the germline V gene, CDR1 is SGHNT and CDR2 is YENEEA. CDR3 length equals 14 residues. The CDR3 DNA reads TGTGCCAGCAGCCCAAGGACAGGGACCTACGAGCAGTACTTC. Residues: CASSPRTGTYEQYF.

In DNA, the CDR3 is TGCGCCAGCAGCCAAGGGGGGAGGGAAACTAAGCAGTACTTC. Its translation: CASSQGGRETKQYF. The chain has TRBV4-3 and TRBJ2-7; 7 bases match TRBD2. The ends lost 1 base at V and 8 bases at J; junction bases unmatched: 8. This CDR3 region has 14 residues. Germline-derived CDR1 and CDR2 are LGHNA and YSLEER.

The chain links TRBV25-1 to TRBJ1-2; 7 bases fit TRBD1. The CDR3 is made up of 16 amino acids. In germline, CDR1 is MGHDK, CDR2 SYGVNS. Trimming cost V 0 bases and J 8 bases; bases outside gene matches: 12. The CDR3 spells CASSEYYVTQGEGYTF. In DNA, the CDR3 is TGTGCCAGCAGTGAATATTACGTCACTCAGGGGGAAGGCTACACCTTC.

This clone has a single count. The J gene is TRBJ2-2, the V gene TRBV5-4; 8 nucleotides line up with TRBD2. Germline V gene data show CDR1 as SGHNT and CDR2 as YYREEE (reference sequence). J was trimmed by 5 bases and V by 4 bases; bases with no gene match: 7. This CDR3 spans 15 amino acids. CDR3 nucleotides: TGTGCCAGCAGCCCCGGGACTAGGGGAACCGGGGAGCTGTTTTTT. Encoded protein: CASSPGTRGTGELFF.

This clone was counted once. V usage is TRBV7-3 and J usage is TRBJ2-1, with TRBD2 matching 7 bases. The CDR3 loop spans 15 amino acids. Germline loops: CDR1 SGHTA, CDR2 FQGTGA. V lost 3 bases to trimming and J lost 2 bases; unmatched junction nucleotides: 4. The CDR3 protein is CASSLFAGAYNEQFF. The DNA of the CDR3 is TGTGCCAGCAGCTTGTTCGCGGGGGCCTACAATGAGCAGTTCTTC.

The V call is TRBV9, the J call TRBJ1-6, with 8 bases that match TRBD1. From germline, CDR1 is SGDLS and CDR2 YYNGEE. V was pared by 3 bases and J by 5 bases, with 10 bases of the junction left unmatched. The CDR3 is made up of 17 amino acids. The CDR3, as DNA: TGTGCCAGCAGCGGACCATTTCAGGGGGCCAATAATTCACCCCTCCACTTT. Translation gives CASSGPFQGANNSPLHF.

This clone appeared a single time. The genes are TRBV9 and TRBJ2-7, with 7 bases identical to TRBD1. With V trimmed by 0 bases and J by 1 base, 1 base remained unmatched. Germline V gives CDR1 SGDLS, CDR2 YYNGEE. CDR3 length: 14 amino acids. The CDR3 is CASSVGGQSYEQYF. CDR3 bases: TGTGCCAGCAGCGTAGGGGGACAGTCCTACGAGCAGTACTTC.

The sample holds one count of this clone. The chain employs TRBV5-1 and TRBJ2-3; the D gene is possibly TRBD1 (6 bases). The CDR3 loop spans 14 amino acids. Per germline, CDR1 SGHRS and CDR2 YFSETQ. Trimming removed 7 bases from V and 2 bases from J, with 14 bases in between. The DNA of the CDR3 is TGCGCCAGCCGGGTGGGGACACCCACAGATACGCAGTATTTT. Protein sequence: CASRVGTPTDTQYF.

This chain connects TRBV6-5 to TRBJ1-2, with D perhaps TRBD1 (6 bases). The CDR3 spans 13 residues. In germline, CDR1 is MNHEY, CDR2 SVGAGI. V was clipped by 6 bases and J by 1 base, with 9 bases between them. CDR3 sequence reads: CASRKDSNYGYTF. CDR3 DNA sequence: TGTGCCAGCAGAAAGGACAGTAACTATGGCTACACCTTC.

This clone showed up just a few times. The rearrangement links TRBV14 to TRBJ2-7; D remains unclear. The CDR3 consists of 11 residues. Trimming took off 3 bases at V and 5 bases at J, with 5 bases between the two ends. Germline CDR1 reads SGHDN; CDR2 reads FVKESK. CDR3 bases: TGTGCCAGCAGCCATGTCAACGAGCAGTACTTC. Protein product: CASSHVNEQYF.

This clone was seen just once. V is TRBV29-1 and J is TRBJ2-3; 7 nucleotides match TRBD2. Germline-derived CDR1 and CDR2 are SQVTM and ANQGSEA. Losses at the gene ends were 4 bases for V and 0 bases for J; bases not matched to a gene: 4. The CDR3 extends over 14 amino acids. The CDR3 DNA reads as TGCAGCGTTGTGGGGGGGGTTAGCACAGATACGCAGTATTTT. This sequence encodes CSVVGGVSTDTQYF.

V usage is TRBV19 and J usage is TRBJ2-2, with TRBD1 as a possible D gene (5 bases). The CDR3 covers 15 residues. V was pared by 1 base and J by 3 bases, with 9 bases between. Germline V gene lookup returns CDR1 LNHDA and CDR2 SQIVND (reference sequence). The CDR3 region has the DNA TGTGCCAGTAGTATAGGGGGCCGGTACACCGGGGAGCTGTTTTTT. It specifies CASSIGGRYTGELFF.

For the CDR3, the DNA is TGTGCCAGCAGCTTATCAAGCGGGGGGGCCTACGAGCAGTACTTC. This sequence encodes CASSLSSGGAYEQYF. The chain has TRBV5-4 and TRBJ2-7, with TRBD2 identical over 10 bases. Germline-derived CDR1 and CDR2 are SGHNT and YYREEE (reference sequence). The V gene end was trimmed by 2 bases and the J gene end by 2 bases; junction bases not matched to a gene: 4. The CDR3 length is 15 residues.

The chain has TRBV4-1 and TRBJ2-5, with D tentatively TRBD2 (5 bases). This CDR3 region has 14 residues. V was clipped by 1 base and J by 5 bases, with 11 bases between them. Germline values: CDR1 MGHRA, CDR2 YSYEKL. DNA for the CDR3: TGCGCCAGCAGCCAAGTGGAGGAGACGGAGACCCAGTACTTC. This encodes CASSQVEETETQYF.

A single count supports this clone. This chain links TRBV6-6 with TRBJ1-6, with D perhaps matching TRBD1 (5 bases). Per germline, CDR1 MNHNY and CDR2 SVGAGI (reference sequence). V lost 6 bases to trimming and J lost 2 bases, with 8 bases between them. CDR3 length: 14 amino acids. CDR3: CASRGTAYNSPLHF. For the CDR3, the DNA is TGTGCCAGCAGGGGGACTGCCTATAATTCACCCCTCCACTTT.

The CDR3: CASSRGNNEKLFF. DNA for the CDR3: TGTGCCAGCTCACGAGGGAATAATGAAAAACTGTTTTTT. The chain recombines TRBV18 with TRBJ1-4, with D hard to call. Germline lookup yields CDR1 KGHSH and CDR2 LQKENI. V was cut by 4 bases and J by 4 bases, with 7 bases left in between. The CDR3 runs to 13 residues.

The V call is TRBV6-6, the J call TRBJ2-5; tentative D call: TRBD1 (6 bases). Germline V gene sequence: CDR1 MNHNY, CDR2 SVGAGI (reference sequence). CDR3 length: 15 amino acids. The germline V and J ends were trimmed by 7 bases and 3 bases, with 18 bases remaining between them. The CDR3 here is CASTLGQGREETQYF. Written as DNA, the CDR3 is TGTGCCAGCACCCTAGGCCAGGGGCGCGAAGAGACCCAGTACTTC.

The V and J genes are TRBV7-9 and TRBJ2-7; 8 nucleotides match TRBD2. The CDR3 has 13 residues. Germline V gives CDR1 SEHNR, CDR2 FQNEAQ (reference sequence). The V gene end was trimmed by 6 bases and the J gene end by 7 bases; junction bases not matched to a gene: 8. As DNA, the CDR3 is TGTGCCAGCAGTTTTCCGGGGGGGCCGGAGCAGTACTTC. It translates to CASSFPGGPEQYF.

The CDR3 DNA reads as TGCGCCAGCAGCTTGGGTGACAGGGGGCTCGAGCAGTACTTC. Translated, it gives CASSLGDRGLEQYF. V is TRBV5-1 and J is TRBJ2-7, with 10 bases aligning to TRBD1. Trimming removed 0 bases from V and 6 bases from J; junction bases left unmatched: 3. CDR3 length equals 14 residues. Germline-derived CDR1 and CDR2 are SGHRS and YFSETQ.

The rearrangement links TRBV5-1 to TRBJ1-4, with 7 bases identical to TRBD1. The CDR3 is made up of 16 amino acids. The V gene's germline CDR1 is SGHRS and CDR2 YFSETQ. J lost 0 bases, V lost 0 bases, and 2 bases had no gene match. The CDR3 DNA follows: TGCGCCAGCAGCTTGGGGGACAGTGCAACTAATGAAAAACTGTTTTTT. As protein: CASSLGDSATNEKLFF.